This T cell receptor (beta chain) was sequenced in a study of a mutant IDH1 vaccine in newly diagnosed glioma. The overall study: The study gave patients eight vaccinations in weeks 1, 3, 5, 7, 11, 15, 19, 23. First vaccine doses came 4-6 weeks after radiotherapy alone, or with temozolomide cycles.

General observations from the study: Apparently unrelated to pseudoprogression were changes in the top peripheral T cell clonotypes. Vaccination induced immune responses in around 93% of patients.

Trimming removed 2 bases at V and 2 bases at J, with 13 bases between. The germline V gene has CDR1 MDHEN and CDR2 SYDVKM. This CDR3 has 16 residues. The table came from immunoSEQ multiplex PCR; TCRdb's copy has only in-frame clones and leaves some out. The repertoire holds under 85,000 clones, 85% seen once, with 0.75% to 0.95% in the top ten. Time point: week 23, last vaccination. With topical imiquimod, each dose of the vaccine consisted of 300 ug of mutant IDH1 20-mer peptide. About this clone itself: Its target is not known.

The rearrangement links TRBV28 to TRBJ2-4, with D perhaps TRBD1 (6 bases). The clonotype comes from a woman aged 50 to 60 with glioma. Here the sequenced sample was PBMCs, taken from a glioma patient whose treatment included an IDH1 peptide vaccine. This chain's CDR3 is CASSLPGQPTKNIQYF. CDR3 bases: TGTGCCAGCAGTTTACCGGGACAACCTACCAAAAACATTCAGTACTTC.